The 2 T cell receptor beta chains below come from one sample, sequenced in a study of radiation and T cells in renal cell carcinoma. Time point meaning: blood 2 weeks post-SBRT. Treatment described: 15 Gy SBRT to primary tumor, nephrectomy 4 weeks later. Produced via immunoSEQ multiplex PCR; TCRdb's table is partial and in-frame only. The repertoire has tens of thousands of clones, around 85% of them found once; the top ten carry 20% to 25%. The sequencing here drew on blood, taken from a patient whose treatment included radiotherapy and nephrectomy. These receptors came from a woman between 45 and 60 years old with renal cell carcinoma.

The CDR3 DNA reads as TGTGCCAGCAGTGAATCGTCGATTCTCGGGAACACTGAAGCTTTCTTT. Translation gives CASSESSILGNTEAFF. The rearrangement joins TRBV25-1 to TRBJ1-1; D gene uncertain. Germline assignment: CDR1 MGHDK and CDR2 SYGVNS. V was pared by 1 base and J by 1 base, with 13 bases between. The CDR3 spans 16 residues.

This sequence joins TRBV27 and TRBJ2-6; D gene unclear. CDR3 length equals 18 residues. Germline values: CDR1 MNHEY, CDR2 SMNVEV (reference sequence). V dropped 3 bases and J dropped 0 bases, with 15 bases sitting between them. The CDR3 sequence: CASSFGKVRLSGANVLTF. CDR3 nucleotides: TGTGCCAGCAGTTTTGGGAAAGTCAGGCTCTCTGGGGCCAACGTCCTGACTTTC.